This T cell receptor beta chain appears in the sequencing data of a study of blood T cells in healthy people across ages. This clonotype was observed a few times. The CDR3 runs to 13 residues. CDR1 and CDR2 (germline): MNHEY, SMNVEV (reference sequence). Deletions cut 3 bases from V and 6 bases from J, with 12 bases between. A second roughly 7 to 12 cycle PCR used barcoded and J-beta primers. TCRdb re-called the 5' RACE reads with MiXCR, one entry per CDR3 protein. The sample lists about 1.6 million distinct CDR3 sequences; roughly 30% were seen once. The clonotype comes from a woman younger than 45 in good health. J is TRBJ2-7 and V is TRBV27; unclear D gene. The specimen was blood. The CDR3 nucleotides are TGTGCCAGCAGTTTGGTGGCTAGTGGCGAGCAGTACTTC. Translating it yields CASSLVASGEQYF.